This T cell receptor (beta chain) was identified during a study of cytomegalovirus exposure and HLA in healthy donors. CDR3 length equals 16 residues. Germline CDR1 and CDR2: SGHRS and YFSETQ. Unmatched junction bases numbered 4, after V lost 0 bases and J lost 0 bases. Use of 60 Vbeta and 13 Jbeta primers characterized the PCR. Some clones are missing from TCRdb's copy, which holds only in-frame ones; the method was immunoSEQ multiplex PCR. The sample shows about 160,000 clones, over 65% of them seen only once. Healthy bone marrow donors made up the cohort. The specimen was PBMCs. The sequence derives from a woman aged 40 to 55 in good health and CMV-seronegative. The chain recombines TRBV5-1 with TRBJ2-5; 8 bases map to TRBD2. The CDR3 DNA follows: TGCGCCAGCAGCTTGGAGGCGGGGGGATACCAAGAGACCCAGTACTTC. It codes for CASSLEAGGYQETQYF.